One and the same sample provided the 9 T cell receptor beta chains below, sequenced in a study of cytomegalovirus exposure and HLA in healthy donors (dated 2017 in TCRdb). Receptor amplification or capture employed the immunoSEQ multiplex PCR assay. For the multiplex PCR, a mixture combining 60 forward primers for TCR Vbeta segments and 13 reverse primers for TCR Jbeta segments was used. Here the immuneACCESS table is served through TCRdb, limited to in-frame sequences with V and J called. Missing clones are a known gap in these copies; in checked studies unresolved V genes cover under half, and the rest lacks a known reason. For this sample the table gives about 170,000 clones, of which 75% to 90% were detected only once. The ten largest clonotypes hold over 2% of the sample. Sequencing was done on a sample of PBMCs. The receptor set was obtained from a male donor in good health and CMV-seronegative.

V usage is TRBV10-2 and J usage is TRBJ2-5; D is ambiguous. The V and J ends lost 2 bases and 5 bases respectively, with 12 bases between them. Germline CDR1 WSHSY, CDR2 SAAADI. The CDR3 spans 14 residues. The CDR3 protein is CASSEAYPPETQYF. For the CDR3, the DNA is TGCGCCAGCAGTGAGGCCTACCCCCCTGAGACCCAGTACTTC.

This chain uses TRBV28 with TRBJ1-6; 7 nucleotides agree with TRBD1. The germline V gene encodes CDR1 MDHEN and CDR2 SYDVKM. This CDR3 contains 15 residues. Unmatched junction bases numbered 6, after V lost 5 bases and J lost 5 bases. The CDR3 loop is CASSERQGNNSPLHF. The CDR3 region has the DNA TGTGCCAGCAGTGAAAGACAGGGTAATAATTCACCCCTCCACTTT. Complete variable domain (other parts from reference TRBV28 and TRBJ1-6): DVKVTQSSRYLVKRTGEKVFLECVQDMDHENMFWYRQDPGLGLRLIYFSYDVKMKEKGDIPEGYSVSREKKERFSLILESASTNQTSMYLCASSERQGNNSPLHFGNGTRLTVT.

This clone appeared a few times. V is TRBV11-1 and J is TRBJ1-2, with 12 bases aligning to TRBD1. Germline CDR1 SGHAT, CDR2 FQDESV (reference sequence). This CDR3 has 16 residues. J gave up 8 bases and V 3 bases, and 10 bases lay outside the gene matches. The CDR3, as DNA: TGTGCCAGCAGCTTGCCGGGACAGGGGGCTGATGGAGGCTACACCTTC. Protein product: CASSLPGQGADGGYTF.

This clone was counted a single time. The rearrangement joins TRBV4-1 to TRBJ2-7; TRBD1 aligns across 7 bases. The trim removed 5 bases at V and 2 bases at J, leaving 6 bases unmatched. Germline CDR1 and CDR2: MGHRA and YSYEKL. The CDR3 runs to 14 residues. For the CDR3, the DNA is TGCGCCAGCAGCTACCCGGGACAGACCTACGAGCAGTACTTC. It codes for CASSYPGQTYEQYF.

V and J are TRBV10-3 and TRBJ2-3, with 13 bases identical to TRBD2. V gave up 6 bases and J gave up 6 bases; unmatched junction bases: 6. Germline V CDR1 and CDR2: ENHRY, SYGVKD. CDR3 length: 15 residues. The DNA for the CDR3 is TGTGCCATCAGATCGGGACTAGCGGGGCGGGATACGCAGTATTTT. It encodes CAIRSGLAGRDTQYF.

The chain has TRBV7-2 and TRBJ2-7; 7 bases match TRBD1. After removal of 5 bases from V and 6 bases from J, the junction contained 4 bases not matched to a gene. Germline V gene lookup returns CDR1 SGHTA and CDR2 FQGNSA. This CDR3 is 12 amino acids long. DNA for the CDR3: TGTGCCAGCAGCGCTCGACAGGGCGAGCAGTACTTC. Encoded protein: CASSARQGEQYF.

The V gene is TRBV29-1, the J gene TRBJ1-1, with TRBD1 as a possible D gene (6 bases). In germline, CDR1 is SQVTM, CDR2 ANQGSEA. The CDR3 extends over 13 amino acids. V lost 7 bases and J lost 6, with 18 bases in between. The CDR3 DNA sequence: TGCAGCGCCGCGGGGTCGGGGGGCGCTGAAGCTTTCTTT. Translated: CSAAGSGGAEAFF. The full variable domain, in which reference TRBV29-1 and TRBJ1-1 provide the parts outside the CDR3, is SAVISQKPSRDICQRGTSLTIQCQVDSQVTMMFWYRQQPGQSLTLIATANQGSEATYESGFVIDKFPISRPNLTFSTLTVSNMSPEDSSIYLCSAAGSGGAEAFFGQGTRLTVV.

V usage is TRBV4-1 and J usage is TRBJ2-7; TRBD1 aligns across 9 bases. The germline V gene has CDR1 MGHRA and CDR2 YSYEKL. V dropped 4 bases and J dropped 3; count of bases not matched to a gene: 7. This CDR3 is 15 amino acids long. CDR3 loop: CASSLEEGQGYEQYF. The CDR3 DNA is TGCGCCAGCAGCCTAGAGGAGGGACAGGGCTACGAGCAGTACTTC.

The J gene is TRBJ2-7, the V gene TRBV2; D possibly corresponds to TRBD1 (6 bases). Trimming shortened V by 6 bases and J by 7 bases, and 19 bases separated the two germline ends. The CDR3 loop spans 14 amino acids. CDR1 is SNHLY and CDR2 is FYNNEI in the germline V gene. CDR3 in amino acids: CASRRQATSTEQYF. CDR3 nucleotide sequence: TGTGCCAGCAGAAGACAGGCCACATCTACGGAGCAGTACTTC. Using reference TRBV2 and TRBJ2-7 for the parts outside the CDR3, the full variable domain is EPEVTQTPSHQVTQMGQEVILRCVPISNHLYFYWYRQILGQKVEFLVSFYNNEISEKSEIFDDQFSVERPDGSNFTLKIRSTKLEDSAMYFCASRRQATSTEQYFGPGTRLTVT.